The present T cell receptor beta chain was sequenced within a study of blood T cell repertoires in COVID-19. Study in general: The samples span acute and convalescent COVID-19 from the United States, Italy and Spain. The cDNA or gDNA used as material had been derived from T cells, B-cell-depleted T cells, or PBMCs.

The germline CDR1 and CDR2 sequences are SGHDN and FVKESK. Germline trimming cut 4 bases from V and 2 bases from J; bases unmatched to any gene: 13. CDR3 length: 19 residues. As originally analysed: Amplification of reference gene primers was used by the study to estimate nucleated cell counts. Sequenced by immunoSEQ multiplex PCR; TCRdb stores in-frame clones only, minus some. Clone size and the V and J calls come from that table; the DNA yielded D and trimming. Of around 76,000 clones in the sample, more than 85% are singletons; the top ten hold about 0.6%. This clone was seen more than once but under ten times.

This sequence was found in a man aged 55 to 69 with acute or convalescent COVID-19. Input material: peripheral blood. The J gene is TRBJ2-3, the V gene TRBV14; 12 bases fit TRBD2. The CDR3 region has the DNA TGTGCCAGCAGCCTCAAGCCAAGACGACTAGCGGGGGTCACAGATACGCAGTATTTT. Protein sequence: CASSLKPRRLAGVTDTQYF.